This passage covers 13 T cell receptor beta chains from one sample sequenced in a study of cytomegalovirus exposure and HLA in healthy donors. Use of 60 Vbeta and 13 Jbeta primers characterized the PCR. Data came from immunoSEQ multiplex PCR; TCRdb stores just in-frame clones and leaves some out. The data show about 180,000 clones, with roughly 80% seen just once and around 4.7% held by the top ten. The sequencing input was PBMCs. The receptors shown here come from a woman between 18 and 29 years old in good health and CMV-seropositive.

This rearrangement joins TRBV7-9 to TRBJ2-5, with TRBD1 matching 9 bases. The better agreement between TRBJ2-7 and the DNA end casts doubt on the J call. The germline V gene has CDR1 SEHNR and CDR2 FQNEAQ (reference sequence). The CDR3 is made up of 15 amino acids. In DNA, the CDR3 is TGTGCCAGCAGCTTACGGGACAGGGCATCCTACGAGCAGTACTTC. Translating gives CASSLRDRASYEQYF.

This clone was counted between two and nine times. The chain is built from TRBV6-5 and TRBJ2-5, with D possibly being TRBD1 (7 bases). Germline CDR1 reads MNHEY; CDR2 reads SVGAGI. Trimming removed 6 bases from V and 5 bases from J, with 13 bases in between. This CDR3 comprises 13 residues. The chain's CDR3 is CASSRTGGETQYF. CDR3 DNA sequence: TGTGCCAGCAGCAGGACAGGAGGGGAGACCCAGTACTTC.

This chain joins TRBV7-9 and TRBJ1-2; D may be TRBD1 (6 bases). Germline V gene data show CDR1 as SEHNR and CDR2 as FQNEAQ (reference sequence). V lost 4 bases to trimming and J lost 5 bases, with 20 bases between them. The length of the CDR3 is 16 residues. The DNA for the CDR3 is TGTGCCAGCAGCTCTACCCGCTCCGGGACAATATATGGCTACACCTTC. This codes for CASSSTRSGTIYGYTF.

This clone was found a few times. The CDR3 DNA is TGTGCCAGCAGTGGGACAACGAACACCGGGGAGCTGTTTTTT. Translation: CASSGTTNTGELFF. The chain combines TRBV6-4 with TRBJ2-2; possible D gene TRBD1, 5 bases. Trimming took 4 bases from V and 0 from J, leaving 6 bases between them. This CDR3 has 14 residues. CDR1 is MRHNA, CDR2 SNTAGT, per germline.

In its sample, this clone was seen a few times. The V call is TRBV2, the J call TRBJ2-7, with D maybe TRBD2 (6 bases). This CDR3 contains 12 residues. Germline V lookup: CDR1 SNHLY, CDR2 FYNNEI. The V gene lost 8 bases and the J gene lost 1 base, with 9 bases spanning the gap. As DNA, the CDR3 is TGTGCCAGCGGGGGGAGATCCTACGAGCAGTACTTC. Protein: CASGGRSYEQYF.

V gene TRBV28 combines with J gene TRBJ2-7, with TRBD2 matching over 8 bases. CDR3 length equals 13 residues. J was trimmed by 3 bases and V by 6 bases; bases with no gene match: 4. Looked up from germline, CDR1 is MDHEN and CDR2 is SYDVKM. The CDR3 nucleotides read TGTGCCAGCAGGCCGGGGGGGTTCTACGAGCAGTACTTC. Translated, it gives CASRPGGFYEQYF.

The rearrangement joins TRBV14 to TRBJ2-5, with 8 bases fitting TRBD2. Germline trimming cut 5 bases from V and 6 bases from J; bases unmatched to any gene: 11. The CDR3 runs to 15 residues. Germline V lookup: CDR1 SGHDN, CDR2 FVKESK. CDR3 coding DNA: TGTGCCAGCAGCTCTAGGACTAGCTTCATACAGACCCAGTACTTC. It encodes CASSSRTSFIQTQYF.

The chain carries TRBV7-9 and TRBJ2-1, with 10 bases matching TRBD1. This CDR3 has 14 residues. The germline V gene encodes CDR1 SEHNR and CDR2 FQNEAQ (reference sequence). The ends lost 8 bases at V and 7 bases at J; junction bases unmatched: 8. The CDR3 nucleotides are TGTGCCAGCTTGAAACGGACAGGGGGAAATGAGCAGTTCTTC. Protein product: CASLKRTGGNEQFF.

About this clone: At one boundary the junction diverges from the germline segment, which might be a read error. This sequence joins TRBV5-4 and TRBJ2-6; possibly TRBD1 for D (6 bases). The V gene's germline CDR1 is SGHNT and CDR2 YYREEE (reference sequence). This CDR3 is 15 amino acids long. Here the CDR3 reads CASSLVGAGANGLTF. The CDR3 nucleotides read TGTGCCAGCAGCTTGGTGGGGGCTGGGGCCAACGGCCTGACTTTC. Filled out from reference TRBV5-4 and TRBJ2-6, the complete variable domain reads ETGVTQSPTHLIKTRGQQVTLRCSSQSGHNTVSWYQQALGQGPQFIFQYYREEENGRGNFPPRFSGLQFPNYSSELNVNALELDDSALYLCASSLVGAGANGLTFGAGSRLTVL.

The V call is TRBV28, the J call TRBJ1-5; maybe TRBD1 (5 bases). The germline V gene has CDR1 MDHEN and CDR2 SYDVKM. This CDR3 spans 15 amino acids. Trimming stripped 6 bases from V and 4 bases from J, with 16 bases between. CDR3 in amino acids: CASSLPAGVNQPQHF. The CDR3 DNA sequence: TGTGCCAGCAGCCTACCCGCGGGGGTTAATCAGCCCCAGCATTTT.

V and J are TRBV15 and TRBJ2-7, with D possibly matching TRBD2 (5 bases). CDR1 and CDR2 from the germline V gene are LNHNV and YYDKDF (reference sequence). This CDR3 spans 14 amino acids. The V end lost 0 bases, the J end lost 3 bases, and 9 bases lay between the germline ends. The CDR3 sequence: CATSRDTRSYEQYF. DNA of the CDR3: TGTGCCACCAGCAGAGATACTAGAAGCTACGAGCAGTACTTC.

This chain links TRBV13 with TRBJ2-5; D remains unclear. V lost 0 bases and J lost 5, with 4 bases in between. Germline-derived CDR1 and CDR2 are PRHDT and FYEKMQ (reference sequence). The length of the CDR3 is 12 residues. CDR3 protein: CASSLGRETQYF. In DNA form, the CDR3 reads TGTGCCAGCAGCTTAGGGCGGGAGACCCAGTACTTC.

This rearrangement joins TRBV28 to TRBJ1-1; D unclear. The V gene lost 3 bases and the J gene lost 6 bases, with 17 bases spanning the gap. From germline, CDR1 is MDHEN and CDR2 SYDVKM. The CDR3 loop spans 15 amino acids. The CDR3 DNA reads TGTGCCAGCAGTTTCTACGGAAAGGTGAGCGCTGAAGCTTTCTTT. Protein sequence: CASSFYGKVSAEAFF.